These 22 T cell receptor beta chains originate from one sample sequenced in a study of regulatory T cells in long-lasting Graves disease. Assembly of TCR beta libraries relied on iRepertoire HTBI primers together with Arm-PCR of CDR3 regions. TCRdb itself ran the multiplex PCR reads through MiXCR, one entry per CDR3 protein. Of approximately 440,000 distinct CDR3 sequences listed, about 20% are singletons. Time point of the sample: persistent/refractory GD, antithyroid drugs over 5 years with positive TRAb. TCR sequences were obtained from RNA taken from PBMCs. The specimen comprised peripheral blood mononuclear cells (PBMCs), sampled when the disease was refractory, from a patient treated with antithyroid drugs. The receptors derive from a female donor with Graves disease.

There are many counts of this clonotype. The chain carries TRBV5-1 and TRBJ1-2; the D gene is possibly TRBD1 (5 bases). The V and J ends lost 0 bases and 6 bases respectively, with 12 bases between them. Looked up from germline, CDR1 is SGHRS and CDR2 is YFSETQ. The CDR3 runs 14 residues. CDR3 nucleotides: TGCGCCAGCAGCTTGGTCGGGGCCACTCATGGCTACACCTTC. Amino acid sequence: CASSLVGATHGYTF.

Concerning this clonotype: One base away lies a much larger clone, so this may be a sequencing read error. The chain joins TRBV2 to TRBJ2-5; 8 positions match TRBD1. The CDR3 runs 16 residues. The J segment lost 11 bases and the V segment lost 1 base, leaving 15 bases of the junction unmatched. Germline V lookup: CDR1 SNHLY, CDR2 FYNNEI. CDR3 in DNA: TGTGCCAGCAGTGAAGAGGCAGGGGGCTCCTACAATGAGCAGTACTTC. It is translated as CASSEEAGGSYNEQYF.

This clonotype was counted at least ten times. This chain links TRBV7-9 with TRBJ1-2, with unresolved D. CDR3 length: 11 residues. CDR1 is SEHNR and CDR2 is FQNEAQ in the germline V gene (reference sequence). The V end was cut by 5 bases, the J end by 1 base, with 2 bases between. CDR3 sequence (DNA): TGTGCCAGCAGCGTTAACTATGGCTACACCTTC. It encodes CASSVNYGYTF. Looking up the rest from reference TRBV7-9 and TRBJ1-2 gives the full variable domain: DTGVSQNPRHKITKRGQNVTFRCDPISEHNRLYWYRQTLGQGPEFLTYFQNEAQLEKSRLLSDRFSAERPKGSFSTLEIQRTEQGDSAMYLCASSVNYGYTFGSGTRLTVV.

This clonotype was observed a few times. J is TRBJ2-5 and V is TRBV19; 7 nucleotides agree with TRBD1. The germline gives CDR1 LNHDA, CDR2 SQIVND (reference sequence). This CDR3 contains 16 residues. The trim removed 7 bases at V and 0 bases at J, leaving 11 bases unmatched. The CDR3 reads CASTPGQATYQETQYF. CDR3 nucleotide sequence: TGTGCCAGTACCCCCGGACAGGCTACGTACCAAGAGACCCAGTACTTC.

The chain carries TRBV20-1 and TRBJ1-5; D ambiguous. V was pared by 0 bases and J by 3 bases, with 15 bases between. This CDR3 region has 16 residues. Germline values: CDR1 DFQATT, CDR2 SNEGSKA (reference sequence). The CDR3 DNA is TGCAGTGCTAGAGAACATGGGAGGCTAGCCAATCAGCCCCAGCATTTT. Its translation is CSAREHGRLANQPQHF.

This chain joins TRBV2 and TRBJ2-3, with D possibly matching TRBD2 (6 bases). The germline CDR1 and CDR2 sequences are SNHLY and FYNNEI. This CDR3 region has 13 residues. The V gene lost 6 bases and the J gene lost 6 bases, with 13 bases spanning the gap. This CDR3 reads CASSTSLGDTQYF. Written as DNA, the CDR3 is TGTGCCAGCAGCACTAGCTTGGGGGATACGCAGTATTTT.

The chain uses TRBV2 and TRBJ2-1; TRBD2 matches 7 bases. V dropped 7 bases and J dropped 5; count of bases not matched to a gene: 11. The length of the CDR3 is 15 residues. Germline assignment: CDR1 SNHLY and CDR2 FYNNEI. CDR3 bases: TGTGCCAGCACTGCTAAAGGCGGGGGAGACAATGAGCAGTTCTTC. It encodes CASTAKGGGDNEQFF.

In this sample, this clonotype turned up a few times. The V gene is TRBV6-5, the J gene TRBJ1-4; D is undetermined. CDR3 length: 11 amino acids. Germline assignment: CDR1 MNHEY and CDR2 SVGAGI. The germline V and J ends were trimmed by 4 bases and 8 bases, with 5 bases remaining between them. CDR3 amino acids: CASSSREKLFF. For the CDR3, the DNA is TGTGCCAGCAGTTCTCGGGAAAAACTGTTTTTT.

The rearrangement uses TRBV5-1 and TRBJ1-5, with a tentative D call TRBD1 (6 bases). V lost 2 bases to trimming and J lost 7 bases, with 16 bases between them. The CDR3 contains 15 residues. Germline values: CDR1 SGHRS, CDR2 YFSETQ. DNA for the CDR3: TGCGCCAGCAGCTTCACAGGGTCGACGGGCCAGCCCCAGCATTTT. This gives the protein CASSFTGSTGQPQHF.

Comment on this clonotype: This may arise from a read error, as a much more abundant clone is one base away. The rearrangement links TRBV28 to TRBJ2-5; perhaps TRBD2 as D (6 bases). Germline CDR1 MDHEN, CDR2 SYDVKM. The CDR3 is 14 amino acids. With 5 bases removed from V and 11 bases from J, the gap between germline ends came to 21 bases. The CDR3 sequence: CASSPANGRREQYF. CDR3 sequence (DNA): TGTGCCAGCAGTCCTGCCAACGGGAGAAGGGAGCAGTACTTC.

The rearrangement links TRBV6-1 to TRBJ2-7, with TRBD2 matching over 12 bases. Germline values: CDR1 MNHNS, CDR2 SASEGT. The length of the CDR3 is 15 residues. Losses at the gene ends were 6 bases for V and 2 bases for J; bases not matched to a gene: 5. CDR3: CASSPASGRAYEQYF. Written as DNA, the CDR3 is TGTGCCAGCAGCCCGGCTAGCGGGAGGGCCTACGAGCAGTACTTC.

The chain combines TRBV6-1 with TRBJ1-2; tentatively, D is TRBD1 (5 bases). Trimming left V 7 bases short and J 5 bases short, with 17 bases between. This CDR3 is built from 14 residues. From germline, CDR1 is MNHNS and CDR2 SASEGT. This chain's CDR3 is CASTTRDAYYGYTF. The CDR3 bases are TGTGCCAGCACCACCCGGGACGCTTATTATGGCTACACCTTC.

This clonotype was seen only a few times. This chain uses TRBV6-1 with TRBJ1-4, with unresolved D. From germline, CDR1 is MNHNS and CDR2 SASEGT. The CDR3 is 15 residues long. V was cut by 5 bases and J by 7 bases, with 17 bases left in between. DNA of the CDR3: TGTGCCAGCAGTACTAGGACCGTCACCGTTGAAAAACTGTTTTTT. Translating it yields CASSTRTVTVEKLFF.

The chain uses TRBV6-1 and TRBJ2-2; 9 positions match TRBD2. Germline lookup yields CDR1 MNHNS and CDR2 SASEGT. The CDR3 has 15 amino acids. V lost 6 bases, J lost 4 bases, and 6 bases stayed unmatched. CDR3 amino acids: CASSPIAGVTGELFF. In nucleotides, the CDR3 is TGTGCCAGCAGCCCTATAGCGGGAGTCACCGGGGAGCTGTTTTTT.

The genes are TRBV5-1 and TRBJ2-3; 7 bases align to TRBD1. The CDR3 is made up of 14 amino acids. The junction had 4 bases not matched to a gene; V was cut back by 4 bases and J by 2 bases. Per the germline V gene, CDR1 is SGHRS and CDR2 is YFSETQ. DNA for the CDR3: TGCGCCAGCAGCCCGGACAGGTTCACAGATACGCAGTATTTT. It yields the protein CASSPDRFTDTQYF.

The V gene is TRBV5-1, the J gene TRBJ1-1; TRBD1 matches at 10 bases. The V gene's germline CDR1 is SGHRS and CDR2 YFSETQ. The V segment lost 0 bases and the J segment 1 base; nucleotides outside the gene matches: 3. The CDR3 consists of 16 residues. The CDR3 protein is CASSLGQGAANTEAFF. The CDR3 nucleotides are TGCGCCAGCAGCTTGGGACAGGGGGCAGCGAACACTGAAGCTTTCTTT.

The chain uses TRBV7-6 and TRBJ1-1; D is ambiguous. Germline CDR1 SGHVS, CDR2 FNYEAQ. The CDR3 spans 13 residues. V lost 5 bases to trimming and J lost 4 bases, with 11 bases between them. The CDR3 DNA is TGTGCCAGCAGCCTAGTCCAAGCCACTGAAGCTTTCTTT. Its translation is CASSLVQATEAFF.

This clonotype came up a few times. V gene TRBV19 combines with J gene TRBJ1-4; possible D gene TRBD1, 5 bases. The CDR3 runs to 16 residues. The V gene lost 2 bases and the J gene lost 6 bases, with 16 bases spanning the gap. Germline values: CDR1 LNHDA, CDR2 SQIVND (reference sequence). CDR3 protein: CASSIILGTGDEKLFF. The DNA of the CDR3 is TGTGCCAGTAGTATAATTCTCGGAACAGGCGATGAAAAACTGTTTTTT.

This clonotype was picked up many times. The gene calls are TRBV7-2 and TRBJ2-7, with D perhaps TRBD1 (6 bases). V was pared by 4 bases and J by 6 bases, with 13 bases between. CDR3 length: 13 residues. Looked up from germline, CDR1 is SGHTA and CDR2 is FQGNSA. The CDR3 nucleotides read TGTGCCAGCAGCTCTGAAGGGGGTTTCGAGCAGTACTTC. It encodes CASSSEGGFEQYF.

This clonotype was seen at least ten times. This sequence joins TRBV7-2 and TRBJ2-7; D is undetermined. Germline CDR1 reads SGHTA; CDR2 reads FQGNSA. The CDR3 extends over 13 amino acids. Trimming took 5 bases from V and 3 from J, leaving 11 bases between them. CDR3 region: CASSGVRNYEQYF. CDR3 DNA: TGTGCCAGCAGCGGCGTGCGTAACTACGAGCAGTACTTC.

This clonotype was recorded a few times. The gene calls are TRBV25-1 and TRBJ1-2, with TRBD1 identical over 12 bases. V lost 8 bases, J lost 3 bases, and 7 bases stayed unmatched. Germline CDR1 MGHDK, CDR2 SYGVNS. CDR3 length: 15 amino acids. The CDR3 reads CASRYGTGGDYGYTF. The DNA for the CDR3 is TGTGCCAGCCGCTATGGGACAGGGGGCGACTATGGCTACACCTTC.

The chain is built from TRBV7-2 and TRBJ1-1; TRBD1 is a possible D gene (6 bases). Germline V gene data show CDR1 as SGHTA and CDR2 as FQGNSA. The CDR3 length is 16 residues. V was pared by 8 bases and J by 1 base, with 20 bases between. The CDR3 DNA is TGTGCCAGCGATAATAGAGTGGGGGCCGGGAACACTGAAGCTTTCTTT. Its translation: CASDNRVGAGNTEAFF.